These 17 T cell receptor beta chains share one sample of origin, sequenced in a study of identical twins. Each CDR3 protein is one row after TCRdb ran MiXCR on the 5' RACE reads. This table has around 370,000 distinct CDR3 sequences, about 10% appearing once. The sequenced sample consisted of naive T cells sorted from blood. Receptors originate from a woman aged 45-65 years in good health.

V usage is TRBV10-2 and J usage is TRBJ2-1; D uncertain. This CDR3 spans 12 amino acids. Germline V gives CDR1 WSHSY, CDR2 SAAADI. V gave up 6 bases and J gave up 8 bases, with 11 bases separating them. The DNA for the CDR3 is TGCGCCAGCAGCGCCCTGAGCGATGAGCAGTTCTTC. Its protein is CASSALSDEQFF.

This clonotype has more than one count but fewer than ten. The CDR3 DNA is TGCGCCAGCAGCTTGAGTCAAACTGGCACAGATACGCAGTATTTT. Amino acids: CASSLSQTGTDTQYF. V usage is TRBV5-1 and J usage is TRBJ2-3; D gene ambiguous. The CDR3 is 15 amino acids. Trimming stripped 1 base from V and 1 base from J, with 10 bases between. Germline V gene data show CDR1 as SGHRS and CDR2 as YFSETQ.

This chain connects TRBV11-2 to TRBJ1-1; tentative D call: TRBD1 (6 bases). The CDR3 sequence is 11 residues long. V shed 4 bases and J shed 10 bases, with 10 bases lying between them. Germline lookup yields CDR1 SGHAT and CDR2 FQNNGV. The CDR3 region is CASSSEGGAFF. As DNA, the CDR3 is TGTGCCAGCAGCTCGGAGGGGGGAGCTTTCTTT. The whole variable domain, filled in from reference TRBV11-2 and TRBJ1-1, reads EAGVAQSPRYKIIEKRQSVAFWCNPISGHATLYWYQQILGQGPKLLIQFQNNGVVDDSQLPKDRFSAERLKGVDSTLKIQPAKLEDSAVYLCASSSEGGAFFGQGTRLTVV.

This clonotype has more than one count but fewer than ten. This chain uses TRBV12-3 or TRBV12-4 with TRBJ2-3; D call uncertain. Trimming pared 5 bases from V and 5 bases from J, leaving 2 bases between. The CDR3 contains 10 residues. This CDR3 is CASSKDTQYF. As DNA, the CDR3 is TGTGCCAGCAGTAAAGATACGCAGTATTTT.

This CDR3 is CASSRGTGTYANEQFF. The CDR3 DNA is TGTGCCAGCAGCCGGGGGACCGGTACCTACGCCAATGAGCAGTTCTTC. The chain has TRBV11-2 and TRBJ2-1; D is perhaps TRBD2 (6 bases). The ends were cut back, 5 bases at V and 6 bases at J, with 20 bases in the middle. Germline CDR1 and CDR2: SGHAT and FQNNGV. The CDR3 extends over 16 amino acids. Together with reference TRBV11-2 and TRBJ2-1, the CDR3 gives the full variable domain: EAGVAQSPRYKIIEKRQSVAFWCNPISGHATLYWYQQILGQGPKLLIQFQNNGVVDDSQLPKDRFSAERLKGVDSTLKIQPAKLEDSAVYLCASSRGTGTYANEQFFGPGTRLTVL.

This rearrangement joins TRBV24-1 to TRBJ2-1; D perhaps matches TRBD1 (6 bases). V shed 9 bases and J shed 10 bases, with 18 bases lying between them. The CDR3 has 13 residues. Germline-derived CDR1 and CDR2 are KGHDR and SFDVKD. The DNA for the CDR3 is TGTGCCACCCGGACAGTACACGGCTTCGAGCAGTTCTTC. Translation: CATRTVHGFEQFF.

This clonotype was picked up many times. This chain uses TRBV10-2 with TRBJ1-1; TRBD1 is a possible D gene (6 bases). V was trimmed by 3 bases and J by 5 bases, leaving 10 bases between them. The CDR3 contains 13 residues. In germline, CDR1 is WSHSY, CDR2 SAAADI. The chain's CDR3 is CASSDRQGTEAFF. CDR3 coding DNA: TGCGCCAGCAGTGATCGCCAGGGGACTGAAGCTTTCTTT.

This clonotype was recorded at least ten times. This chain joins TRBV6-5 and TRBJ1-4; perhaps TRBD1 as D (5 bases). The ends were cut back, 9 bases at V and 7 bases at J, with 9 bases in the middle. This CDR3 has 11 residues. Germline values: CDR1 MNHEY, CDR2 SVGAGI. Here the CDR3 reads CASGTVEKLFF. The CDR3 DNA sequence: TGTGCCAGTGGGACGGTTGAAAAACTGTTTTTT.

The rearrangement links TRBV11-2 to TRBJ2-7; D is ambiguous. Germline V gene lookup returns CDR1 SGHAT and CDR2 FQNNGV. Trimming shortened V by 8 bases and J by 7 bases, and 12 bases separated the two germline ends. The CDR3 is 11 residues long. The CDR3 sequence: CASLGHREQYV. The CDR3 nucleotides are TGTGCCAGCTTAGGGCACCGGGAGCAGTACGTC.

This chain joins TRBV15 and TRBJ2-1; maybe TRBD2 (6 bases). CDR1 LNHNV and CDR2 YYDKDF come from the germline V gene (reference sequence). The V end lost 2 bases, the J end lost 9 bases, and 17 bases lay between the germline ends. This CDR3 is built from 15 residues. CDR3 residues: CATSRLSSAKGEQFF. CDR3 nucleotide sequence: TGTGCCACCAGCAGACTGTCTAGCGCAAAGGGTGAGCAGTTCTTC.

This clonotype was found a few times. The chain recombines TRBV11-2 with TRBJ2-1; 10 nucleotides agree with TRBD2. Germline CDR1 reads SGHAT; CDR2 reads FQNNGV. V lost 5 bases, J lost 7 bases, and 5 bases stayed unmatched. There are 14 residues in the CDR3. The DNA of the CDR3 is TGTGCCAGCAGCCTAGCGGGAGTCAGTAATGAGCAGTTCTTC. Residues: CASSLAGVSNEQFF.

The rearrangement uses TRBV2 and TRBJ2-3, with a tentative D call TRBD2 (6 bases). V was trimmed by 8 bases and J by 4 bases, leaving 22 bases between them. Looked up from germline, CDR1 is SNHLY and CDR2 is FYNNEI. CDR3 length: 16 amino acids. This CDR3 reads CASYDPRLGTSDTQYF. The CDR3, as DNA: TGTGCCAGCTACGACCCCCGACTAGGCACATCAGATACGCAGTATTTT.

This clonotype was seen a handful of times. The V call is TRBV18, the J call TRBJ1-4; the D gene is possibly TRBD1 (5 bases). Germline V CDR1 and CDR2: KGHSH, LQKENI. This CDR3 spans 15 amino acids. Trimming pared 3 bases from V and 0 bases from J, leaving 8 bases between. CDR3 DNA sequence: TGTGCCAGCTCACCCCAACAGGCAACTAATGAAAAACTGTTTTTT. Protein: CASSPQQATNEKLFF.

The V gene is TRBV20-1, the J gene TRBJ2-3, with 9 positions matching TRBD1. CDR1 is DFQATT and CDR2 is SNEGSKA in the germline V gene (reference sequence). CDR3 length: 16 amino acids. The V gene end was trimmed by 1 base and the J gene end by 2 bases; junction bases not matched to a gene: 7. The CDR3 spells CSARVPGQGSTDTQYF. CDR3 coding DNA: TGCAGTGCTAGAGTCCCGGGACAGGGTTCCACAGATACGCAGTATTTT.

At least ten counts were recorded for this clonotype. CDR3 nucleotides: TGTGCCAGCAGTTTATGGGACGGCAACAATGAGCAGTTCTTC. It yields the protein CASSLWDGNNEQFF. The chain uses TRBV12-3 or TRBV12-4 and TRBJ2-1; D could derive from TRBD1 or TRBD2 (5 bases each). The germline V and J ends were trimmed by 2 bases and 5 bases, with 10 bases remaining between them. This CDR3 has 14 residues.

The table lists this clonotype with a few counts. The chain recombines TRBV12-3 or TRBV12-4 with TRBJ2-5, with D hard to call. Trimming removed 10 bases at V and 6 bases at J, with 3 bases between. The CDR3 has 8 amino acids. The CDR3 loop is CAKKTQYF. DNA of the CDR3: TGTGCCAAAAAGACCCAGTACTTC.

The chain carries TRBV2 and TRBJ2-7; 7 positions match TRBD1. The junction had 7 bases not matched to a gene; V was cut back by 5 bases and J by 6 bases. Looked up from germline, CDR1 is SNHLY and CDR2 is FYNNEI. This CDR3 spans 13 amino acids. The CDR3 DNA reads TGTGCCAGCAGTTATCGGACAGGAAGCGAGCAGTACGTC. Translated, it gives CASSYRTGSEQYV.